This T cell receptor (beta chain) came from a study of PD-1 blockade in mismatch repair-deficient tumors (dated by TCRdb to the late 2010s). Broadly, across the study: Between September 2013 and late 2016, more than 75 consecutive patients with about 11 mismatch repair-deficient cancer types, all previously treated and progressing, were enrolled in the trial. Deep sequencing of TCR CDR3 regions was used to track tumor-associated T cell clones in peripheral blood of patients responding to PD-1 blockade.

V is trimmed back by 4 bases and J by 3 bases, and the junction contains 6 bases that no gene match accounts for. From a lookup of the germline V gene, CDR1 and CDR2 are SGHRS and YFSETQ. The CDR3 runs 15 residues from the cysteine to the phenylalanine. Just CDR3 DNA is preserved here, 45 bases in frame from base 1. The method behind the library was the immunoSEQ multiplex PCR assay. Sourced from immuneACCESS, this table was stored by TCRdb with only in-frame sequences that have V and J called. A share of the clones is absent; for the studies checked, an unresolved V gene accounts for under half, and the remainder has no known explanation. This sample lists about 130,000 clones; about 88% were detected once. The ten largest account for 12% of the sample. The full study reports these points: After pembrolizumab, tumor-resident clones, which were often undetectable in blood before treatment, expanded rapidly and then contracted, generally ahead of radiologic responses.

For every enrolled patient, mismatch repair deficiency was confirmed by either polymerase chain reaction or immunohistochemistry. TCR sequencing was performed for a few patients who responded to pembrolizumab therapy. The phase II trial prospectively evaluated PD-1 blockade with pembrolizumab in advanced mismatch repair-deficient cancers, independent of tissue of origin. Serial peripheral blood T cell samples were collected before and at multiple times after starting PD-1 blockade. Blood sampling times were expressed in weeks after the first pembrolizumab dose. This clone was counted a single time. No cognate antigen has been identified for it. No base qualities exist here, and no much larger clone lies one base off it.

The origin of this receptor is an adult with mismatch repair-deficient cancer. The specimen comprised peripheral blood, sampled just over 70 weeks after starting pembrolizumab. The rearranged segments are TRBV5-1 and TRBJ2-1, and 8 junction bases match TRBD1. The nucleotide sequence is given as TGCGCCAGCAGCCCGGGACAGGATTACTACAATGAGCAGTTCTTC. Protein translation: CASSPGQDYYNEQFF.